Presented here are 16 T cell receptor beta chains from one specimen sequenced in a study of cytotoxic CD8 clonotypes in ibrutinib-treated CLL (dated by TCRdb to the early 2020s). What this sample's time point label stands for: approximately 25 months on ibrutinib. The protocol used for the library was the immunoSEQ multiplex PCR assay. TCRdb stores this immuneACCESS table with in-frame sequences only. Part of the clones is absent; in the studies checked, under half of the shortfall reflects unresolved V genes, and no reason is known for the rest. For this sample the table gives some 200,000 clones, of which around 72% were detected only once. The ten most abundant clones make up under 15% of the sample. Sequenced material: PBMCs, taken after 24 months of ibrutinib treatment. These receptors came from a human donor with chronic lymphocytic leukemia.

This chain joins TRBV4-2 and TRBJ2-7; D is undetermined. V lost 1 base and J lost 0, with 7 bases in between. The CDR3 loop spans 14 amino acids. Germline V CDR1 and CDR2: LGHNA, YNFKEQ. The CDR3, as DNA: TGTGCCAGCAGCCAAGTGGGGTTCTCCTACGAGCAGTACTTC. It yields the protein CASSQVGFSYEQYF.

The chain combines TRBV7-8 with TRBJ2-5; TRBD1 matches at 11 bases. The CDR3 contains 18 residues. J was trimmed by 2 bases and V by 5 bases; bases with no gene match: 13. Germline V CDR1 and CDR2: SGHVS, FQNEAQ. CDR3 residues: CASSRYTAGTGGQETQYF. The CDR3 coding sequence is TGTGCCAGCAGCCGGTACACCGCCGGGACAGGGGGTCAAGAGACCCAGTACTTC.

The chain recombines TRBV7-9 with TRBJ2-7, with 14 bases fitting TRBD2. The trim removed 5 bases at V and 6 bases at J, leaving 6 bases unmatched. Germline V lookup: CDR1 SEHNR, CDR2 FQNEAQ (reference sequence). There are 15 residues in the CDR3. CDR3 DNA: TGTGCCAGCAGCATGGGACTAGCGGGAGTAGGCGAGCAGTACTTC. Amino acid sequence: CASSMGLAGVGEQYF.

This clone was found a few times. The chain carries TRBV7-9 and TRBJ1-5, with 7 nucleotides matching TRBD1. Per germline, CDR1 SEHNR and CDR2 FQNEAQ (reference sequence). This CDR3 contains 17 residues. Germline trimming cut 4 bases from V and 2 bases from J; bases unmatched to any gene: 11. CDR3 loop: CASSSTEGASGNQPQHF. In DNA form, the CDR3 reads TGTGCCAGCAGCTCGACCGAGGGGGCGAGTGGCAATCAGCCCCAGCATTTT.

CDR3 in amino acids: CASSSGDNTLAKNIQYF. The CDR3 DNA follows: TGTGCCAGCAGCTCTGGGGACAACACCCTAGCCAAAAACATTCAGTACTTC. This chain uses TRBV7-9 with TRBJ2-4, with a weak D call TRBD1 (6 bases). Germline CDR1 reads SEHNR; CDR2 reads FQNEAQ (reference sequence). The CDR3 totals 17 residues. The V end lost 4 bases, the J end lost 0 bases, and 16 bases lay between the germline ends.

This clone was counted between two and nine times. The V gene is TRBV19, the J gene TRBJ2-6; no reliable D call. Germline CDR1 is LNHDA and CDR2 is SQIVND (reference sequence). V was shortened by 3 bases and J by 0 bases, with 6 bases between the two germline ends. CDR3 length equals 15 residues. The CDR3 DNA reads as TGTGCCAGTAGTATCCCCAACTCTGGGGCCAACGTCCTGACTTTC. Its protein is CASSIPNSGANVLTF.

This clone was detected only once. The DNA for the CDR3 is TGCAGTGCTAGAGAACGGGGTTGGCAGTACTTC. This encodes CSARERGWQYF. This chain links TRBV20-1 with TRBJ2-7; possible D gene TRBD2, 5 bases. The CDR3 consists of 11 residues. V lost 0 bases, J lost 9 bases, and 9 bases lay in between. Germline CDR1 reads DFQATT; CDR2 reads SNEGSKA (reference sequence).

The chain employs TRBV5-1 and TRBJ2-3; D is perhaps TRBD1 (6 bases). V lost 0 bases, J lost 4 bases, and 9 bases lay in between. The CDR3 is 14 amino acids. The germline V gene has CDR1 SGHRS and CDR2 YFSETQ. Written as DNA, the CDR3 is TGCGCCAGCAGCTTGGGGACAGATTCAGATACGCAGTATTTT. Translating gives CASSLGTDSDTQYF.

The rearrangement uses TRBV30 and TRBJ2-1, with D possibly being TRBD1 or TRBD2 (5 bases each). Trimming pared 1 base from V and 0 bases from J, leaving 13 bases between. This CDR3 comprises 16 residues. Germline loops: CDR1 GTSNPN, CDR2 SVGIG (reference sequence). Written as DNA, the CDR3 is TGTGCCTGGAGTGAAGCCGGGACCCACTCCTACAATGAGCAGTTCTTC. This encodes CAWSEAGTHSYNEQFF.

V gene TRBV27 combines with J gene TRBJ2-1; D is ambiguous. Trimming took off 5 bases at V and 14 bases at J, with 16 bases between the two ends. This CDR3 comprises 12 residues. Germline V lookup: CDR1 MNHEY, CDR2 SMNVEV (reference sequence). This CDR3 is CASSPGRPTKFF. The CDR3 DNA sequence: TGTGCCAGCAGTCCCGGACGGCCTACTAAGTTCTTC.

The table lists this clone with a few counts. J is TRBJ1-1 and V is TRBV5-1; the D is unclear. CDR1 SGHRS and CDR2 YFSETQ come from the germline V gene. This CDR3 comprises 12 residues. Between the trimmed V and J ends, which lost 0 bases and 10 bases, there was a span of 10 bases. The CDR3 reads CASSLVGILAFF. For the CDR3, the DNA is TGCGCCAGCAGCTTGGTTGGTATTCTAGCTTTCTTT.

This rearrangement joins TRBV4-1 to TRBJ2-1; perhaps TRBD2 as D (5 bases). Germline V CDR1 and CDR2: MGHRA, YSYEKL. The CDR3 length is 16 residues. Trimming cost V 0 bases and J 6 bases, with 15 bases left between them. Written as DNA, the CDR3 is TGCGCCAGCAGCCAAGAAGTGGGAGTTGTTTTCAATGAGCAGTTCTTC. Translation: CASSQEVGVVFNEQFF.

The chain employs TRBV9 and TRBJ1-3, with D perhaps matching TRBD1 (5 bases). The CDR3 sequence is 14 residues long. Trimming shortened V by 4 bases and J by 3 bases, and 11 bases separated the two germline ends. The germline V gene encodes CDR1 SGDLS and CDR2 YYNGEE. The CDR3 bases are TGTGCCAGCAGCAGGCAGGGCGGTGGAAACACCATATATTTT. This gives the protein CASSRQGGGNTIYF.

Points on this clone: The junction and the germline gene differ at one end; a read error may be behind it. The CDR3 DNA reads TGTGCCAGCAGTTACGGACTAGCGTACAGTGAGCAGTTCTTC. Amino acid sequence: CASSYGLAYSEQFF. The chain links TRBV6-6 to TRBJ2-1; TRBD2 matches at 9 bases. CDR1 and CDR2 (germline): MNHNY, SVGAGI (reference sequence). CDR3 length equals 14 residues.

This clone was seen only once. The chain links TRBV5-1 to TRBJ2-7; D may be TRBD2 (6 bases). Germline loops: CDR1 SGHRS, CDR2 YFSETQ. This CDR3 has 14 residues. Trimming took 3 bases from V and 4 from J, leaving 14 bases between them. The CDR3: CASSSGDRLYEQYF. CDR3 coding DNA: TGCGCCAGCAGCTCGGGGGACCGATTATACGAGCAGTACTTC.

This rearrangement joins TRBV5-6 to TRBJ2-5; the match to TRBD2 covers 10 bases. CDR1 and CDR2 (germline): SGHDT, YYEEEE. The length of the CDR3 is 15 residues. J lost 5 bases, V lost 0 bases, and 4 bases had no gene match. The CDR3 sequence: CASSLEREGQETQYF. The CDR3 DNA reads as TGTGCCAGCAGCTTGGAGCGGGAGGGCCAGGAGACCCAGTACTTC. The complete variable domain, with remaining parts taken from reference TRBV5-6 and TRBJ2-5, reads DAGVTQSPTHLIKTRGQQVTLRCSPKSGHDTVSWYQQALGQGPQFIFQYYEEEERQRGNFPDRFSGHQFPNYSSELNVNALLLGDSALYLCASSLEREGQETQYFGPGTRLLVL.